This TCR beta chain emerged from a study of T cell repertoires in cytomegalovirus infection. The CDR3 loop spans 14 amino acids. V gave up 2 bases and J gave up 0 bases, with 7 bases separating them. Germline V gene lookup returns CDR1 SEHNR and CDR2 FQNEAQ (reference sequence). This clonotype has just a few counts. Its antigen is not identified. TCRdb passed the reads through MiXCR, listing each CDR3 protein once. The sample carries under 200,000 distinct CDR3 sequences, less than 25% recorded once. The TCR was taken from a human donor in good health (CMV status not recorded). Some clones in this sample may be carry-over from other donors' samples. Source: CD8+ T cells from cultured PBMCs, taken from culture after CMV antigen stimulation. The chain joins TRBV7-9 to TRBJ1-2, with D unclear. Written as DNA, the CDR3 is TGTGCCAGCAGCTTATTAGCGTCTAACTATGGCTACACCTTC. It translates to CASSLLASNYGYTF.